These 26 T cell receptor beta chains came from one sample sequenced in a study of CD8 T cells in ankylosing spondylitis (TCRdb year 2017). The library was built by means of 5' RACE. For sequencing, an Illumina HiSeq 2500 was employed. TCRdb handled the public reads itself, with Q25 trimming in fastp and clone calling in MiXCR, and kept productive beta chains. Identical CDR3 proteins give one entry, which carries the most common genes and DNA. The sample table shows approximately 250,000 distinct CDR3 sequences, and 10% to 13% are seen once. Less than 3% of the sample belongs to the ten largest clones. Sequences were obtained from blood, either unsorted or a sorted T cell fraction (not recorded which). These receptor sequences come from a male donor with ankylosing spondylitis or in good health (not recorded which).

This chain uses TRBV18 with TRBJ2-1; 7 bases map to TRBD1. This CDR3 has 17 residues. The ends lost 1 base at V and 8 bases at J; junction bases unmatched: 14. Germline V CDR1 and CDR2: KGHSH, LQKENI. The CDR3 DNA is TGTGCCAGCTCACCACGGGAAGGGCTCCAAGGGGGCGATGAGCAGTTCTTC. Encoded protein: CASSPREGLQGGDEQFF.

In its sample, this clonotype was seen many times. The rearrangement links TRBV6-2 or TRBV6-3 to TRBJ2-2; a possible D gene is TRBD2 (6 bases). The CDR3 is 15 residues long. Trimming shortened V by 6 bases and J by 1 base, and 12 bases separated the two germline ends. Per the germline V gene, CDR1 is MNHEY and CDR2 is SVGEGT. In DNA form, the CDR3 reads TGTGCCAGCAGACCTACAGCGGGGAACACCGGGGAGCTGTTTTTT. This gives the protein CASRPTAGNTGELFF.

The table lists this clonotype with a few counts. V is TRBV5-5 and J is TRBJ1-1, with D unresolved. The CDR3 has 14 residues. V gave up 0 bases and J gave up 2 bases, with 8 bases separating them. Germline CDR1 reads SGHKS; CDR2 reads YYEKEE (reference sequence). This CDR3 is CASSLVPDNTEAFF. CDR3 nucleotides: TGTGCCAGCAGCTTGGTTCCAGACAACACTGAAGCTTTCTTT. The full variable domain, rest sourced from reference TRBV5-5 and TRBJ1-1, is DAGVTQSPTHLIKTRGQQVTLRCSPISGHKSVSWYQQVLGQGPQFIFQYYEKEERGRGNFPDRFSARQFPNYSSELNVNALLLGDSALYLCASSLVPDNTEAFFGQGTRLTVV.

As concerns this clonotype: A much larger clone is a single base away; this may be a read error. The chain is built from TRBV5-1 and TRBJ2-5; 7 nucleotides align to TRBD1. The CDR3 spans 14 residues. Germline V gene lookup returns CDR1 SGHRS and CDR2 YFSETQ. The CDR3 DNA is TGCGCCAGCAGCTCGGGACAGCACCAAGAGGCCCAGTACTTC. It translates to CASSSGQHQEAQYF.

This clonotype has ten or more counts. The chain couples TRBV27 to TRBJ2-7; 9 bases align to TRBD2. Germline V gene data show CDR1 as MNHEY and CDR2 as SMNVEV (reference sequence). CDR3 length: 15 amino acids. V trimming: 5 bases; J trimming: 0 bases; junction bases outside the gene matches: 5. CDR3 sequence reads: CASSLTSGPSYEQYF. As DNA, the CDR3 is TGTGCCAGCAGTCTCACTAGCGGGCCCTCCTACGAGCAGTACTTC.

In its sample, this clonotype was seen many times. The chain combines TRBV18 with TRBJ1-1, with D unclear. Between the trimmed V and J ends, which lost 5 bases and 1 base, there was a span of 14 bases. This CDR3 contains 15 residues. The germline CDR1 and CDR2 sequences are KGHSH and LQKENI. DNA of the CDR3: TGTGCCAGCTCAGAGCAGATGTCTCCGAACACTGAAGCTTTCTTT. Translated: CASSEQMSPNTEAFF. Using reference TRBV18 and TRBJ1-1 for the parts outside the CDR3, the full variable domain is NAGVMQNPRHLVRRRGQEARLRCSPMKGHSHVYWYRQLPEEGLKFMVYLQKENIIDESGMPKERFSAEFPKEGPSILRIQQVVRGDSAAYFCASSEQMSPNTEAFFGQGTRLTVV.

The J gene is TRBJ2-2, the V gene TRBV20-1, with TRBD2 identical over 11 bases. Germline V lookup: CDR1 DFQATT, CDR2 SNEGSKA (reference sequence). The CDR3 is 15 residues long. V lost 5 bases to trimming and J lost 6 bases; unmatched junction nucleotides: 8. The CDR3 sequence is CSAGIAGGLSGELFF. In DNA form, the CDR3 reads TGCAGTGCTGGGATAGCGGGGGGGCTCTCCGGGGAGCTGTTTTTT.

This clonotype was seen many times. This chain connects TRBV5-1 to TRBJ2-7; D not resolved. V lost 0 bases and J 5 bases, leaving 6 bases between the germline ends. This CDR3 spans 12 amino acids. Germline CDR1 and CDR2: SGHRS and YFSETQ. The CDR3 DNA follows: TGCGCCAGCAGCTTGGTAGCACACGAGCAGTACTTC. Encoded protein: CASSLVAHEQYF. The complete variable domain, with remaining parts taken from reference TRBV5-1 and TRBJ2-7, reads KAGVTQTPRYLIKTRGQQVTLSCSPISGHRSVSWYQQTPGQGLQFLFEYFSETQRNKGNFPGRFSGRQFSNSRSEMNVSTLELGDSALYLCASSLVAHEQYFGPGTRLTVT.

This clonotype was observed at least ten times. CDR3 loop: CASSISSLDEAFF. The DNA for the CDR3 is TGTGCCAGTAGTATAAGCAGCCTGGATGAAGCTTTCTTT. The rearrangement joins TRBV19 to TRBJ1-1; no reliable D call. The CDR3 is made up of 13 amino acids. The V gene lost 2 bases and the J gene lost 7 bases, with 11 bases spanning the gap. The germline V gene has CDR1 LNHDA and CDR2 SQIVND (reference sequence).

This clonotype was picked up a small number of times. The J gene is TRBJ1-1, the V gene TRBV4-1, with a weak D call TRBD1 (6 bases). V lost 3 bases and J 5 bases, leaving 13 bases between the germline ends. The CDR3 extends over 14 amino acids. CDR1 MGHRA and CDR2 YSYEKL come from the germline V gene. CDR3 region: CASSQPTRGTEAFF. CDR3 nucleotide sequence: TGCGCCAGCAGCCAGCCCACCAGGGGAACTGAAGCTTTCTTT.

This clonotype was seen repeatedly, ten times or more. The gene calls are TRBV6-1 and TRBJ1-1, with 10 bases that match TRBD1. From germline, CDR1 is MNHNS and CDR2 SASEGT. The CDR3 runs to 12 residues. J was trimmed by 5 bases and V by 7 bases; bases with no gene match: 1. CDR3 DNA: TGTGCCAGCACGGGACAGGGGACTGAAGCTTTCTTT. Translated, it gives CASTGQGTEAFF.

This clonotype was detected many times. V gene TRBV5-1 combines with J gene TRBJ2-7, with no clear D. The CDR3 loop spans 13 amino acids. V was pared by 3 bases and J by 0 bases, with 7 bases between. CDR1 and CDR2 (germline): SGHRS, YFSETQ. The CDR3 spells CASSSRASYEQYF. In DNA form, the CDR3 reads TGCGCCAGCAGCTCCCGGGCCTCCTACGAGCAGTACTTC.

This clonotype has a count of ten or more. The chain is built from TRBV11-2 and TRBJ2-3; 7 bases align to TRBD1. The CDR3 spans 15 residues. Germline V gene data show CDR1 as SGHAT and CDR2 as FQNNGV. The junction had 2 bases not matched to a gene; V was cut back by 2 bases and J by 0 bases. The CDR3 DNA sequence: TGTGCCAGCAGCTTAAGGGGGCGAAGCACAGATACGCAGTATTTT. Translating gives CASSLRGRSTDTQYF.

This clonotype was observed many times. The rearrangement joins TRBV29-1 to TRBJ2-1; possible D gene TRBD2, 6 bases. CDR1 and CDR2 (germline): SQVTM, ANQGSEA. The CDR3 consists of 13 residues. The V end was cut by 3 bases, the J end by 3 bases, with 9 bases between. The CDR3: CSVEVGGYNEQFF. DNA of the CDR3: TGCAGCGTTGAGGTGGGAGGCTACAATGAGCAGTTCTTC.

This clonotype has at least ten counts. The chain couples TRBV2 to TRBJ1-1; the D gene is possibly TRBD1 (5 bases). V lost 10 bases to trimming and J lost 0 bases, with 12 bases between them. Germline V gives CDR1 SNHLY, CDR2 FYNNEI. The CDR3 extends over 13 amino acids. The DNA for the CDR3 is TGTGCCACTGCTCGACAGATGAACACTGAAGCTTTCTTT. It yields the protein CATARQMNTEAFF. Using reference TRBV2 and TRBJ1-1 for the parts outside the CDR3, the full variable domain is EPEVTQTPSHQVTQMGQEVILRCVPISNHLYFYWYRQILGQKVEFLVSFYNNEISEKSEIFDDQFSVERPDGSNFTLKIRSTKLEDSAMYFCATARQMNTEAFFGQGTRLTVV.

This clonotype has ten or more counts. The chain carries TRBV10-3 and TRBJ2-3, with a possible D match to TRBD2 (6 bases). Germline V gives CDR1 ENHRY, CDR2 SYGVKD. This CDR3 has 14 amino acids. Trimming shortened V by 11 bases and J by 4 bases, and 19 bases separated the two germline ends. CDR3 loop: CAVGGGTVADTQYF. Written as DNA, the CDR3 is TGTGCCGTAGGCGGCGGGACGGTGGCAGATACGCAGTATTTT.

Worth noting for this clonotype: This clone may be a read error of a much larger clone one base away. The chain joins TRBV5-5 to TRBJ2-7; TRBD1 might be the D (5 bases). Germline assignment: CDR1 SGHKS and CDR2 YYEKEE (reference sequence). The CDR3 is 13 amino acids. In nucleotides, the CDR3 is TGTGTCAGCAGCCTGGACATAACCTACGAGCAGTACTTC. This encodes CVSSLDITYEQYF.

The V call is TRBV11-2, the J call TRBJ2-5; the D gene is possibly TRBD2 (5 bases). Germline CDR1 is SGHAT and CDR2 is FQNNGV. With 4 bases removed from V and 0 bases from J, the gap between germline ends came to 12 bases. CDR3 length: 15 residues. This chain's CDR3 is CASSSFGVYQETQYF. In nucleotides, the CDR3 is TGTGCCAGCAGCTCCTTCGGGGTATACCAAGAGACCCAGTACTTC.

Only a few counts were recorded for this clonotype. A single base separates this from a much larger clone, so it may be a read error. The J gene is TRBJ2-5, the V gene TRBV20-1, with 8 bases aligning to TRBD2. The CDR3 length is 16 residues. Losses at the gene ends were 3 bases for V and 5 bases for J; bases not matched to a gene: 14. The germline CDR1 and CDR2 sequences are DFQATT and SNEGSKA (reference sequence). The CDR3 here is CSARLELRGGRETQYF. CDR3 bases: TGCAGTGCTAGGCTAGAGCTCCGGGGGGGCCGGGAGACCCAGTACTTC.

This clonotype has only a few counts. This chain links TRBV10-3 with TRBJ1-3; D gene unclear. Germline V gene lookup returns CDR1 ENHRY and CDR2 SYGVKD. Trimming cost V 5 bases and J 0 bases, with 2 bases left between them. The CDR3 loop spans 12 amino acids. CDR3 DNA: TGTGCCATCAGTTCCTCTGGAAACACCATATATTTT. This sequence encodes CAISSSGNTIYF.

This CDR3 reads CAISALPLYEQYF. The CDR3, as DNA: TGTGCCATCAGTGCGCTTCCTCTATACGAGCAGTACTTC. This chain uses TRBV10-3 with TRBJ2-7; D is uncertain. Trimming removed 4 bases at V and 4 bases at J, with 11 bases between. The germline CDR1 and CDR2 sequences are ENHRY and SYGVKD. The CDR3 sequence is 13 residues long.

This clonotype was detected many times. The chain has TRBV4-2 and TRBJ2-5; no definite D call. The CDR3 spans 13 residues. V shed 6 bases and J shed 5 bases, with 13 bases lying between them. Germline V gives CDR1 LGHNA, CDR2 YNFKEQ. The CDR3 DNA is TGTGCCAGCAGACCTATACCGAGGGAGACCCAGTACTTC. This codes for CASRPIPRETQYF.

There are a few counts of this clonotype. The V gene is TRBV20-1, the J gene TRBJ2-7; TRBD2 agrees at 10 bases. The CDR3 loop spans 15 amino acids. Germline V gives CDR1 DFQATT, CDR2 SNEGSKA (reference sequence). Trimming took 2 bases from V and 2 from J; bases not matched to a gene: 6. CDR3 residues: CSARKAGGPPYEQYF. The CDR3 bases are TGCAGTGCTAGAAAAGCGGGGGGGCCACCCTACGAGCAGTACTTC.

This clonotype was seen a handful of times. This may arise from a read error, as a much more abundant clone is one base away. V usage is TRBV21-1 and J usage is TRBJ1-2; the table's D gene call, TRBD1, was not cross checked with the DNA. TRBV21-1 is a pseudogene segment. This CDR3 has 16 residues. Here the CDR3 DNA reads TGTGCCAGCAACAAAGTTAGAAGAAGAGGGGTGGATGGCTACACCTTC. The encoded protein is CASNKVRRRGVDGYTF.

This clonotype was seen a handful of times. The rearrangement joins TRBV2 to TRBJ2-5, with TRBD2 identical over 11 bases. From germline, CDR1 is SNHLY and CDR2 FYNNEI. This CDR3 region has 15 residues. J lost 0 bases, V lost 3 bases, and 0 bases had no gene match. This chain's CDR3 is CASSETSGDQETQYF. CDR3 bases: TGTGCCAGCAGTGAGACTAGCGGGGACCAAGAGACCCAGTACTTC.

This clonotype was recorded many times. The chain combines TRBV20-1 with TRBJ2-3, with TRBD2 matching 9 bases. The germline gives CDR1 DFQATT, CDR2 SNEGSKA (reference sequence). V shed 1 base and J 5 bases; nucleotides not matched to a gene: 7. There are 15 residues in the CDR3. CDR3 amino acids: CSARVPQREVDTQYF. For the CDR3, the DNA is TGCAGTGCTAGAGTCCCCCAGCGGGAGGTAGATACGCAGTATTTT.